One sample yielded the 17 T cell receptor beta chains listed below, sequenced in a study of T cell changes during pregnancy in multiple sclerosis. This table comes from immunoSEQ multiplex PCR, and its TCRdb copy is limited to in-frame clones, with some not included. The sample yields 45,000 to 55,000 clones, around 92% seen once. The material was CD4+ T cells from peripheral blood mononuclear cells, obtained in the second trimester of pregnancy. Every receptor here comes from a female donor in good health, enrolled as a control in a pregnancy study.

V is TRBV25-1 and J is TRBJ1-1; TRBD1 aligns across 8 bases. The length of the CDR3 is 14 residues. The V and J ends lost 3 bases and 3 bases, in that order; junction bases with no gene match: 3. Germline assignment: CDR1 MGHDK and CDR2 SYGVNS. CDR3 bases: TGTGCCAGCAGTGACTACAGGGGGGACACTGAAGCTTTCTTT. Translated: CASSDYRGDTEAFF.

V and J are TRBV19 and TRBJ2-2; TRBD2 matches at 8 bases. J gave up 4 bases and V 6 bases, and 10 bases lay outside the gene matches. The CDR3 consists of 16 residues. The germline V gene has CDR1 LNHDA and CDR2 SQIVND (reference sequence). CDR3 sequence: CASRTQTSDGTGELFF. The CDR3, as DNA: TGTGCCAGTAGGACTCAGACTAGCGATGGCACCGGGGAGCTGTTTTTT.

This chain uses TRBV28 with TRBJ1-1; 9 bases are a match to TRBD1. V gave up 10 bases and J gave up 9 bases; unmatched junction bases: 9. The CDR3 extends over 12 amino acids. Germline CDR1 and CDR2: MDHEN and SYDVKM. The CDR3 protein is CATQGGQGKAFF. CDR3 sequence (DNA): TGTGCCACCCAAGGGGGACAGGGCAAAGCTTTCTTT.

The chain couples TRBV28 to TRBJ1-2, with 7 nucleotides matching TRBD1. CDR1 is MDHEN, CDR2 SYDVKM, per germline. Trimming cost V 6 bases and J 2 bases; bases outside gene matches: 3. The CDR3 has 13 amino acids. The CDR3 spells CASRLGQNYGYTF. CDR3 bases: TGTGCCAGCAGGCTGGGACAGAACTATGGCTACACCTTC.

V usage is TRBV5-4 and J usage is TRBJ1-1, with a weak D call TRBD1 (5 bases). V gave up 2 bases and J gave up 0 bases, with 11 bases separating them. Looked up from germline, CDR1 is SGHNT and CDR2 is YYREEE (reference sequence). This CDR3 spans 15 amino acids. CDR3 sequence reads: CASSFDSLMNTEAFF. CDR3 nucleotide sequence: TGTGCCAGCAGCTTTGACAGCCTCATGAACACTGAAGCTTTCTTT. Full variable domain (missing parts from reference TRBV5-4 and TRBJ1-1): ETGVTQSPTHLIKTRGQQVTLRCSSQSGHNTVSWYQQALGQGPQFIFQYYREEENGRGNFPPRFSGLQFPNYSSELNVNALELDDSALYLCASSFDSLMNTEAFFGQGTRLTVV.

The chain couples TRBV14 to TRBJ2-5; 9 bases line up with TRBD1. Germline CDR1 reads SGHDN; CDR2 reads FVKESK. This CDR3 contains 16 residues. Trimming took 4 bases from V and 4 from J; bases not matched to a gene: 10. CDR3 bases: TGTGCCAGCAGCCTATACAGGGGGCCCCTGAGAGAGACCCAGTACTTC. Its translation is CASSLYRGPLRETQYF. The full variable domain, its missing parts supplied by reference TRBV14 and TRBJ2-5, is EAGVTQFPSHSVIEKGQTVTLRCDPISGHDNLYWYRRVMGKEIKFLLHFVKESKQDESGMPNNRFLAERTGGTYSTLKVQPAELEDSGVYFCASSLYRGPLRETQYFGPGTRLLVL.

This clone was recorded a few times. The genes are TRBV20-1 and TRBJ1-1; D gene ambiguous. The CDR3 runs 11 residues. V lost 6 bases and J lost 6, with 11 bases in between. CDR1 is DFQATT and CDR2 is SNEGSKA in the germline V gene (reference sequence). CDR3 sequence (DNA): TGCAGTGCAACACCGACACCTGAAGCTTTCTTT. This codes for CSATPTPEAFF.

The CDR3 region has the DNA TGTGCCAGCAGTGAAGCACTAGCGGGCTCCTACGAGCAGTACTTC. Translating gives CASSEALAGSYEQYF. The gene calls are TRBV6-1 and TRBJ2-7; 9 positions match TRBD2. This CDR3 spans 15 amino acids. CDR1 and CDR2 from the germline V gene are MNHNS and SASEGT. V gave up 0 bases and J gave up 0 bases; unmatched junction bases: 0.

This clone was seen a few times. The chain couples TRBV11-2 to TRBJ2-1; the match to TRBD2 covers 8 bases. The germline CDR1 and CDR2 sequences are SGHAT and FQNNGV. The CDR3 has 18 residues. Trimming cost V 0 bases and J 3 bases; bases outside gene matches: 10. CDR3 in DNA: TGTGCCAGCAGCTTAGATCGGTTAGGCGGGGGGTTCTACAATGAGCAGTTCTTC. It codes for CASSLDRLGGGFYNEQFF. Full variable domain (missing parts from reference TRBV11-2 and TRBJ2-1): EAGVAQSPRYKIIEKRQSVAFWCNPISGHATLYWYQQILGQGPKLLIQFQNNGVVDDSQLPKDRFSAERLKGVDSTLKIQPAKLEDSAVYLCASSLDRLGGGFYNEQFFGPGTRLTVL.

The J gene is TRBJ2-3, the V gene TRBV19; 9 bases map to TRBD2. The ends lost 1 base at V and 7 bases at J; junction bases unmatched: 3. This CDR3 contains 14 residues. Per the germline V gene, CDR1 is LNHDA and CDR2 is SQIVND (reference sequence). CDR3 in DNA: TGTGCCAGTAGTATAGTAGCGGGAGTGAATACGCAGTATTTT. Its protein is CASSIVAGVNTQYF. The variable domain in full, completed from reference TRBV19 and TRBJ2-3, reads DGGITQSPKYLFRKEGQNVTLSCEQNLNHDAMYWYRQDPGQGLRLIYYSQIVNDFQKGDIAEGYSVSREKKESFPLTVTSAQKNPTAFYLCASSIVAGVNTQYFGPGTRLTVL.

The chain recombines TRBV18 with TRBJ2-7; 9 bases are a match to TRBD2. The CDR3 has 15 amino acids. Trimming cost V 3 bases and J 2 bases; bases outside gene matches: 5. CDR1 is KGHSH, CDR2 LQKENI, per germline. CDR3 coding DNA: TGTGCCAGCTCACCTCGGCCTAGCGGGACCTACGAGCAGTACTTC. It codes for CASSPRPSGTYEQYF.

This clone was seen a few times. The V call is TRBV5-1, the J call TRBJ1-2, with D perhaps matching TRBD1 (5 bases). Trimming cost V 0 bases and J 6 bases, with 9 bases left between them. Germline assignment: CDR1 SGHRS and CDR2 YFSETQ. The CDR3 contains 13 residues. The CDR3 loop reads CASSLGAGNGYTF. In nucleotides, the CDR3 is TGCGCCAGCAGCTTGGGGGCAGGGAATGGCTACACCTTC. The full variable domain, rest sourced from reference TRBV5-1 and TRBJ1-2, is KAGVTQTPRYLIKTRGQQVTLSCSPISGHRSVSWYQQTPGQGLQFLFEYFSETQRNKGNFPGRFSGRQFSNSRSEMNVSTLELGDSALYLCASSLGAGNGYTFGSGTRLTVV.

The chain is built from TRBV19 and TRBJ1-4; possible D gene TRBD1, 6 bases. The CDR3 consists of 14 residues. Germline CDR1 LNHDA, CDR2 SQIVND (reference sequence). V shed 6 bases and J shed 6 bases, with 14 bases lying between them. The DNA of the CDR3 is TGTGCCAGTAGCCCCCAACAGGGAGATGAAAAACTGTTTTTT. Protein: CASSPQQGDEKLFF. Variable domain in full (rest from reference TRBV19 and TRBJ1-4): DGGITQSPKYLFRKEGQNVTLSCEQNLNHDAMYWYRQDPGQGLRLIYYSQIVNDFQKGDIAEGYSVSREKKESFPLTVTSAQKNPTAFYLCASSPQQGDEKLFFGSGTQLSVL.

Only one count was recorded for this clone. CDR3 residues: CASSPQDSNNSPLHF. The DNA of the CDR3 is TGTGCCAGTAGCCCCCAGGACAGCAATAATTCACCCCTCCACTTT. This sequence joins TRBV19 and TRBJ1-6; perhaps TRBD1 as D (6 bases). The CDR3 is made up of 15 amino acids. The germline gives CDR1 LNHDA, CDR2 SQIVND (reference sequence). V was shortened by 6 bases and J by 5 bases, with 14 bases between the two germline ends. Full variable domain (rest looked up from reference TRBV19 and TRBJ1-6): DGGITQSPKYLFRKEGQNVTLSCEQNLNHDAMYWYRQDPGQGLRLIYYSQIVNDFQKGDIAEGYSVSREKKESFPLTVTSAQKNPTAFYLCASSPQDSNNSPLHFGNGTRLTVT.

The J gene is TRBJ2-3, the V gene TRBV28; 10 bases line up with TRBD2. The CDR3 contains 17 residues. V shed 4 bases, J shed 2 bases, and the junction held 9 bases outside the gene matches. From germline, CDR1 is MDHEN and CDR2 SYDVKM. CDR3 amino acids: CASSSPYGLADTDTQYF. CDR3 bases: TGTGCCAGCAGTTCACCTTACGGACTAGCGGACACAGATACGCAGTATTTT.

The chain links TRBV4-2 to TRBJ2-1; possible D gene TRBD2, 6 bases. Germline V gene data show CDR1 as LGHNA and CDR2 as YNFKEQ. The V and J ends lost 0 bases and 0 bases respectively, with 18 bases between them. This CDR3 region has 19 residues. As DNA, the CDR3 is TGTGCCAGCAGCCAAGAAAGGGACTTCCCCCTATCCTCCTACAATGAGCAGTTCTTC. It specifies CASSQERDFPLSSYNEQFF.

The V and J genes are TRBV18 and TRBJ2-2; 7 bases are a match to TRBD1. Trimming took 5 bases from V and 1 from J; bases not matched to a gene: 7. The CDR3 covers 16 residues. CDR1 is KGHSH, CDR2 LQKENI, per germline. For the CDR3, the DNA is TGTGCCAGCTCAGAACAGGGGCCACAGAACACCGGGGAGCTGTTTTTT. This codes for CASSEQGPQNTGELFF.